This T cell receptor beta chain was obtained from a study of cytomegalovirus exposure and HLA in healthy donors. As for this clone: What it binds is not known.

Germline V gene data show CDR1 as SEHNR and CDR2 as FQNEAQ (reference sequence). V lost 5 bases, J lost 6 bases, and 22 bases lay in between. The CDR3 spans 16 residues. A multiplex PCR was run with 60 Vbeta primers and 13 Jbeta primers. The table came from immunoSEQ multiplex PCR; TCRdb's copy has only in-frame clones and leaves some out. The sample contains about 100,000 clones, 79% of which appear only once. Study findings and constraints: In a later analysis, parvovirus B19, influenza, CMV and Epstein-Barr virus appeared linked to several top co-occurrence clusters. Indistinguishability led to the exclusion of some V segments, TRBV6-2 and TRBV6-3 included.

Sequencing was done on a sample of PBMCs. V is TRBV7-9 and J is TRBJ2-5; tentative D call: TRBD2 (6 bases). The receptor was isolated from a female donor in good health and CMV-seropositive. The CDR3 protein is CASSPPHAGPSQTQYF. In DNA, the CDR3 is TGTGCCAGCAGCCCCCCACACGCGGGGCCTTCGCAGACCCAGTACTTC.